Here is one TCR beta chain with its context. Its antigen is unidentified. One junction end does not reproduce the germline sequence, and a read error may be involved. The sample is drawn from a study of cytomegalovirus exposure and HLA in healthy donors. Overall study: Of about 400 genotyped donors, about 80% clustered with self-reported Caucasian donors.

Whole-study findings and limits: In a later analysis, an Asian-associated ancestry cluster reportedly showed fewer N-insertions than the approximately 610-donor mean. The likely explanation for a cluster of highly shared sequence variants was sequencing artifact.

The V gene's germline CDR1 is SEHNR and CDR2 FQNEAQ (reference sequence). The CDR3 is 17 residues long. With 60 Vbeta and 13 Jbeta primers, the PCR was carried out. Source study methods: Tens of millions of unique TCR beta chains, roughly 11 million shared, were counted in a later analysis. The assay was immunoSEQ multiplex PCR, and TCRdb's table has in-frame clones only and misses some. The V and J calls and the clone size are those of that table, but D and trimming were determined from the DNA. This sample has about 170,000 clones; roughly 84% occur once, and the top ten carry about 2%. This receptor was taken from a man aged 18 to 30 in good health and CMV-seropositive. V gene TRBV7-9 combines with J gene TRBJ2-6; 9 nucleotides agree with TRBD1. The sequenced sample consisted of PBMCs. Written as DNA, the CDR3 is TGTGCCAGCAGCTTAGGGACAGGGGTTCCTGGGGCCAACGGCCTGACTTTC. This codes for CASSLGTGVPGANGLTF.